The clone carrying this TCR beta chain came up a few times. Its antigen is still unknown. This sample was taken from a study of T cell repertoires in cytomegalovirus infection. Study-level background: CMV infection and matching HLA type were both indicated by public TCR beta signatures.

Study findings and constraints: HLA-C-restricted CMV clonotypes gave the most frequent clonotype in two of eight donors.

Per germline, CDR1 SEHNR and CDR2 FQNEAQ (reference sequence). The V gene end was trimmed by 8 bases and the J gene end by 8 bases; junction bases not matched to a gene: 14. CDR3 length equals 15 residues. A single record per CDR3 protein comes from TCRdb applying MiXCR to the reads. The sample holds over 250,000 distinct CDR3 sequences, roughly 21% seen once. The chain uses TRBV7-9 and TRBJ1-4; 7 bases fit TRBD1. The sequence was collected from a human donor in good health (CMV status not recorded). Some clones in this sample may be carry-over from other donors' samples. The sample was cultured PBMCs, taken from culture after CMV antigen stimulation. The CDR3 nucleotides read TGTGCCAGCCAGCGTCGAGCAGGGGGGGGAGAAAAACTGTTTTTT. It translates to CASQRRAGGGEKLFF.